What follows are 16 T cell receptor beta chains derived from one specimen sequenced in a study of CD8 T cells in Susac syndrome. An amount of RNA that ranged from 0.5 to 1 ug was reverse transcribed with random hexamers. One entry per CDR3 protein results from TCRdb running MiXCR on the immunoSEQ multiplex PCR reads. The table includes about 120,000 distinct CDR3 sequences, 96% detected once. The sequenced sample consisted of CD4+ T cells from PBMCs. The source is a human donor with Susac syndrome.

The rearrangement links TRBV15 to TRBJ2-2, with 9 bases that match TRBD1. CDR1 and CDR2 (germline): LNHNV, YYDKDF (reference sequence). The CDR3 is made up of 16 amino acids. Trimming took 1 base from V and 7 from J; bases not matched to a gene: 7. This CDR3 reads CATSRVPGQGIGELFF. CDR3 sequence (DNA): TGTGCCACCAGCAGAGTGCCGGGACAGGGAATCGGGGAGCTGTTTTTT.

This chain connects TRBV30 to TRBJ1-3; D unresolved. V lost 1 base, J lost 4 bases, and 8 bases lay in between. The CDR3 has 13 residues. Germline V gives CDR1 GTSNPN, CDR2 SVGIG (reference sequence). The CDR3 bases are TGTGCCTGGAGTGCGACTCGCGGAAACACCATATATTTT. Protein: CAWSATRGNTIYF.

Here the CDR3 reads CASRFAPGPAYEQYF. The CDR3 nucleotides are TGCGCCAGCAGATTTGCCCCAGGGCCTGCCTACGAGCAGTACTTC. The rearrangement links TRBV5-1 to TRBJ2-7, with D possibly matching TRBD1 (5 bases). The CDR3 sequence is 15 residues long. V gave up 5 bases and J gave up 2 bases, with 17 bases separating them. Germline loops: CDR1 SGHRS, CDR2 YFSETQ. The full variable domain, its missing parts supplied by reference TRBV5-1 and TRBJ2-7, is KAGVTQTPRYLIKTRGQQVTLSCSPISGHRSVSWYQQTPGQGLQFLFEYFSETQRNKGNFPGRFSGRQFSNSRSEMNVSTLELGDSALYLCASRFAPGPAYEQYFGPGTRLTVT.

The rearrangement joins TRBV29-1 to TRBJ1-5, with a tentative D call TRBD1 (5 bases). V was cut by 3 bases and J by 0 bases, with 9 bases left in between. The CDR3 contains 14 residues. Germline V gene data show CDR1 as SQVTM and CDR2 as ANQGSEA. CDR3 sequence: CSVEAQGSNQPQHF. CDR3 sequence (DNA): TGCAGCGTTGAGGCCCAGGGTAGCAATCAGCCCCAGCATTTT.

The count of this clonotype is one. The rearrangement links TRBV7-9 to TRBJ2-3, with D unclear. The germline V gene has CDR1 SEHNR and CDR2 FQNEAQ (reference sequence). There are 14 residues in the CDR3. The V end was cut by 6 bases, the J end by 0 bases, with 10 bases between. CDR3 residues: CASSHDTSTDTQYF. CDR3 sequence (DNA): TGTGCCAGCAGTCACGATACTAGCACAGATACGCAGTATTTT.

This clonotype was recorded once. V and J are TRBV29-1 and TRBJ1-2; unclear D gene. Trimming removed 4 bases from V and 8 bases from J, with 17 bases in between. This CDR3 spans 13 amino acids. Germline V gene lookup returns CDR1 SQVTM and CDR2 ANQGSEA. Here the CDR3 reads CSVVKPLSGGYTF. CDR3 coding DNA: TGCAGCGTTGTAAAACCGCTTTCTGGGGGCTACACCTTC.

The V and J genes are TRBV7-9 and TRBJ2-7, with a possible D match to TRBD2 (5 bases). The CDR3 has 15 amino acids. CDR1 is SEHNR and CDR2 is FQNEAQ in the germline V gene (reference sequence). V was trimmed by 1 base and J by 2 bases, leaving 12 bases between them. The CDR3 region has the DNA TGTGCCAGCAGCTTAGGTGGAGGTCTTCCCTACGAGCAGTACTTC. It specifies CASSLGGGLPYEQYF.

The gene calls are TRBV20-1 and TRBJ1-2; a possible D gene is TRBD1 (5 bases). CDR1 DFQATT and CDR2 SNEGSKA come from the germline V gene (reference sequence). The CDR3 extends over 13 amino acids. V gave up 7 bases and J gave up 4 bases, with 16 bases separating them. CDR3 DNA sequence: TGCAGTGGCGGCAGGGAAGATCGCTATGGCTACACCTTC. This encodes CSGGREDRYGYTF.

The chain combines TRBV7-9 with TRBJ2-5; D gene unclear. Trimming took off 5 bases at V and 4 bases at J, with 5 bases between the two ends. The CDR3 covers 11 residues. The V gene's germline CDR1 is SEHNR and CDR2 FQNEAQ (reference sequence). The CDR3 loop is CASSPIETQYF. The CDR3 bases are TGTGCCAGCAGCCCAATAGAGACCCAGTACTTC. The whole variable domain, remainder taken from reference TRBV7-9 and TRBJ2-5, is DTGVSQNPRHKITKRGQNVTFRCDPISEHNRLYWYRQTLGQGPEFLTYFQNEAQLEKSRLLSDRFSAERPKGSFSTLEIQRTEQGDSAMYLCASSPIETQYFGPGTRLLVL.

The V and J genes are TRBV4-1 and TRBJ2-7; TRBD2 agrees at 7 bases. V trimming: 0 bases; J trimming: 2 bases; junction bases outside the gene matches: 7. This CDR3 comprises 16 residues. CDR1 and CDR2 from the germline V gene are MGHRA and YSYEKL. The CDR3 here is CASSQDVAGIPYEQYF. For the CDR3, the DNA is TGCGCCAGCAGCCAAGATGTAGCGGGTATCCCCTACGAGCAGTACTTC.

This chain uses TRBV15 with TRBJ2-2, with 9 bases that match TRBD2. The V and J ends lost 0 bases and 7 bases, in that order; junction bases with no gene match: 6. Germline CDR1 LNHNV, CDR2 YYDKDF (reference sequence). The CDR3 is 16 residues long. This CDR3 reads CATSRDLAGPGGELFF. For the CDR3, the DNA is TGTGCCACCAGCAGAGACCTAGCGGGGCCGGGCGGGGAGCTGTTTTTT. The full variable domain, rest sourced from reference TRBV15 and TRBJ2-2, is DAMVIQNPRYQVTQFGKPVTLSCSQTLNHNVMYWYQQKSSQAPKLLFHYYDKDFNNEADTPDNFQSRRPNTSFCFLDIRSPGLGDTAMYLCATSRDLAGPGGELFFGEGSRLTVL.

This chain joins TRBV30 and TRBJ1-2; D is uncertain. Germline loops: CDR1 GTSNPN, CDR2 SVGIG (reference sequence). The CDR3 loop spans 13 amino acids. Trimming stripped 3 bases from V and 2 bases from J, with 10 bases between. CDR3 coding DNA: TGTGCCTGGAGGAGAGCAGCCAACTATGGCTACACCTTC. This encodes CAWRRAANYGYTF.

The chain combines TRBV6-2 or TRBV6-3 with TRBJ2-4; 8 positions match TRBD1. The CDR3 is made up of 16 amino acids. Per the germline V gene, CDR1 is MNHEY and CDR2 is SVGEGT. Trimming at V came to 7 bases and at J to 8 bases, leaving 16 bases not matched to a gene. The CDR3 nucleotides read TGTGCCAGCAAAGACAGGGGTCTACCCCACGGGTACATTCAGTACTTC. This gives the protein CASKDRGLPHGYIQYF.

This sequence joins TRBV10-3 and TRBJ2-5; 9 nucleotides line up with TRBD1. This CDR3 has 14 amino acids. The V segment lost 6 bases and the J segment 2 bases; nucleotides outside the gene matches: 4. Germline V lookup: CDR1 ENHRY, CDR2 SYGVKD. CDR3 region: CAISPGTGQETQYF. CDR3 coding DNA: TGTGCCATCAGCCCCGGGACAGGGCAAGAGACCCAGTACTTC.

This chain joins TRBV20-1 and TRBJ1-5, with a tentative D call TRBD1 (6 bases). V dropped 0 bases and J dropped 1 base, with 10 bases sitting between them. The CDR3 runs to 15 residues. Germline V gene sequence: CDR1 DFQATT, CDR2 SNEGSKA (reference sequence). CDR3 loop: CSARDTDRSNQPQHF. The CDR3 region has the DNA TGCAGTGCTAGAGATACGGACAGAAGCAATCAGCCCCAGCATTTT.

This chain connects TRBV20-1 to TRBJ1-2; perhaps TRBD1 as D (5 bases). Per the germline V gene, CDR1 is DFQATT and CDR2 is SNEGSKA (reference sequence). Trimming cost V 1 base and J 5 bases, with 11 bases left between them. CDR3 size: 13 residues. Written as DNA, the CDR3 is TGCAGTGCTAGAGCGTTGACAGAATATGGCTACACCTTC. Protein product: CSARALTEYGYTF.